One sample yielded the 21 T cell receptor beta chains listed below, sequenced in a study of Ad26.COV2.S vaccination and SARS-CoV-2 variants. The data were produced by immunoSEQ multiplex PCR, yet TCRdb's version contains in-frame clones alone and is incomplete. The sample consists of about 500,000 clones, about 89% of them appearing once. Stated treatment: about 20 received Ad26.COV2.S at low or high dose, single or two shots; about five received placebo; per-sample allocation not given. Day 63 after the first vaccine or placebo injection was the time point for sampling. Source: peripheral blood, taken in a trial of Ad26.COV2.S vaccine versus placebo. These receptors all stem from a person aged 18-60 years who received the Ad26.COV2.S COVID-19 vaccine or a placebo.

About this clone itself: The same CDR3 also results from other DNA sequences found in this sample. CDR3 region: CATSESDSNQPQHF. For the CDR3, the DNA is TGTGCCACCAGTGAGTCGGATAGCAATCAGCCCCAGCATTTT. This chain joins TRBV24-1 and TRBJ1-5; D gene ambiguous. The ends were cut back, 4 bases at V and 0 bases at J, with 6 bases in the middle. CDR3 length: 14 residues. CDR1 and CDR2 (germline): KGHDR, SFDVKD.

The chain employs TRBV14 and TRBJ2-7; D unresolved. The CDR3 is 14 amino acids. V was shortened by 2 bases and J by 12 bases, with 20 bases between the two germline ends. Germline V lookup: CDR1 SGHDN, CDR2 FVKESK. In DNA form, the CDR3 reads TGTGCCAGCAGCCAAACTTCACTCCTGGGCAGTGCGTACTTC. It specifies CASSQTSLLGSAYF.

For this clone: This same CDR3 is encoded by further DNA sequences in the sample. The CDR3: CASSVGSGNTIYF. The CDR3, as DNA: TGTGCCAGCAGCGTAGGGTCTGGAAACACCATATATTTT. V and J are TRBV9 and TRBJ1-3; the D is unclear. Germline V CDR1 and CDR2: SGDLS, YYNGEE. CDR3 length equals 13 residues. The V and J ends lost 0 bases and 1 base respectively, with 2 bases between them. Variable domain in full (rest from reference TRBV9 and TRBJ1-3): DSGVTQTPKHLITATGQRVTLRCSPRSGDLSVYWYQQSLDQGLQFLIQYYNGEERAKGNILERFSAQQFPDLHSELNLSSLELGDSALYFCASSVGSGNTIYFGEGSWLTVV.

This clone was counted only a few times. CDR3 in amino acids: CASSELGWAQPQHF. The CDR3 nucleotides read TGTGCCAGCAGTGAACTGGGTTGGGCTCAGCCCCAGCATTTT. The chain combines TRBV2 with TRBJ1-5; no clear D gene. The CDR3 is made up of 14 amino acids. The V end lost 2 bases, the J end lost 6 bases, and 11 bases lay between the germline ends. CDR1 and CDR2 (germline): SNHLY, FYNNEI.

V usage is TRBV5-4 and J usage is TRBJ2-1; 10 nucleotides match TRBD2. The CDR3 is 15 amino acids. Looked up from germline, CDR1 is SGHNT and CDR2 is YYREEE (reference sequence). V lost 4 bases, J lost 4 bases, and 5 bases stayed unmatched. The DNA for the CDR3 is TGTGCCAGCAGCAGAACTAGCGGGGTATACAATGAGCAGTTCTTC. Protein: CASSRTSGVYNEQFF.

The rearrangement links TRBV5-1 to TRBJ2-7; TRBD1 matches 8 bases. This CDR3 contains 13 residues. The V and J ends lost 5 bases and 5 bases, in that order; junction bases with no gene match: 6. Germline CDR1 and CDR2: SGHRS and YFSETQ. DNA for the CDR3: TGCGCCAGCAGGGTACCAGGGGGCGACGAGCAGTACTTC. The encoded protein is CASRVPGGDEQYF.

The chain joins TRBV4-3 to TRBJ1-1; TRBD1 agrees at 8 bases. This CDR3 region has 15 residues. V dropped 2 bases and J dropped 6; count of bases not matched to a gene: 8. The germline CDR1 and CDR2 sequences are LGHNA and YSLEER. CDR3 sequence reads: CASSQSQGARSEAFF. For the CDR3, the DNA is TGCGCCAGCAGCCAATCTCAGGGGGCGCGTTCTGAAGCTTTCTTT.

This clone showed up just a few times. The genes are TRBV6-5 and TRBJ1-1, with a possible D match to TRBD1 (6 bases). This CDR3 contains 13 residues. Trimming took 5 bases from V and 0 from J, leaving 7 bases between them. Germline V CDR1 and CDR2: MNHEY, SVGAGI. The CDR3 region has the DNA TGTGCCAGCAGTCGACAGGTGAACACTGAAGCTTTCTTT. Encoded protein: CASSRQVNTEAFF.

The chain combines TRBV6-2 or TRBV6-3 with TRBJ1-1; D is ambiguous. V lost 4 bases, J lost 0 bases, and 12 bases lay in between. This CDR3 comprises 15 residues. Germline CDR1 is MNHEY and CDR2 is SVGEGT. DNA for the CDR3: TGTGCCAGCAGTTCCATCGCGCCATTGAACACTGAAGCTTTCTTT. Encoded protein: CASSSIAPLNTEAFF.

The chain combines TRBV6-6 with TRBJ2-3; 11 bases line up with TRBD1. Germline V CDR1 and CDR2: MNHNY, SVGAGI (reference sequence). This CDR3 is 13 amino acids long. Trimming took 8 bases from V and 6 from J; bases not matched to a gene: 4. The CDR3 nucleotides read TGTGCCAGCGGGGGGACAGGGGGTGATACGCAGTATTTT. Its translation: CASGGTGGDTQYF.

The genes are TRBV5-5 and TRBJ2-1; TRBD2 matches 8 bases. CDR3 size: 14 residues. Trimming cost V 2 bases and J 9 bases; bases outside gene matches: 7. The germline V gene has CDR1 SGHKS and CDR2 YYEKEE (reference sequence). CDR3 sequence reads: CASSFQGLVGEQFF. The CDR3, as DNA: TGTGCCAGCAGCTTTCAGGGACTAGTGGGTGAGCAGTTCTTC.

This rearrangement joins TRBV29-1 to TRBJ2-1; 13 positions agree with TRBD2. CDR1 and CDR2 (germline): SQVTM, ANQGSEA. Unmatched junction bases numbered 2, after V lost 7 bases and J lost 2 bases. The CDR3 extends over 14 amino acids. The CDR3 DNA is TGCAGCGGAGGACTAGCGGGAGCCTACAATGAGCAGTTCTTC. It codes for CSGGLAGAYNEQFF.

The chain joins TRBV11-2 to TRBJ2-7; D gene ambiguous. The CDR3 contains 12 residues. The germline V gene encodes CDR1 SGHAT and CDR2 FQNNGV. V lost 1 base to trimming and J lost 2 bases, with 3 bases between them. DNA of the CDR3: TGTGCCAGCAGCTTAGGCGCCTACGAGCAGTACTTC. Its translation is CASSLGAYEQYF.

This clone was seen a handful of times. This chain connects TRBV7-2 to TRBJ2-7; 9 nucleotides line up with TRBD1. Trimming at V came to 1 base and at J to 6 bases, leaving 4 bases not matched to a gene. Germline V gives CDR1 SGHTA, CDR2 FQGNSA. The CDR3 length is 14 residues. The CDR3 spells CASSLGTGVGEQYF. The CDR3, as DNA: TGTGCCAGCAGCTTAGGGACAGGGGTGGGCGAGCAGTACTTC.

This clone was seen a handful of times. The genes are TRBV4-1 and TRBJ1-1; D is possibly TRBD1 (5 bases). CDR3 size: 15 residues. The germline CDR1 and CDR2 sequences are MGHRA and YSYEKL. The V end was cut by 3 bases, the J end by 0 bases, with 11 bases between. For the CDR3, the DNA is TGCGCCAGCAGCCAGCTAGACAGAGTGAACACTGAAGCTTTCTTT. This codes for CASSQLDRVNTEAFF.

The V and J genes are TRBV10-3 and TRBJ2-7; 7 nucleotides line up with TRBD1. The junction had 2 bases not matched to a gene; V was cut back by 0 bases and J by 3 bases. CDR1 is ENHRY and CDR2 is SYGVKD in the germline V gene. The CDR3 totals 14 residues. The DNA for the CDR3 is TGTGCCATCAGTGAGTCGGGGACAGTCTACGAGCAGTACTTC. Translated, it gives CAISESGTVYEQYF.

About this clone: Other DNA sequences in the same sample also yield this CDR3. The chain has TRBV27 and TRBJ1-3; D gene uncertain. The CDR3 contains 14 residues. Trimming pared 2 bases from V and 4 bases from J, leaving 9 bases between. The V gene's germline CDR1 is MNHEY and CDR2 SMNVEV (reference sequence). CDR3 in amino acids: CASSLRGPGNTIYF. DNA of the CDR3: TGTGCCAGCAGTTTACGGGGTCCCGGAAACACCATATATTTT.

The chain uses TRBV7-9 and TRBJ2-7; 7 bases match TRBD1. Trimming removed 5 bases from V and 1 base from J; junction bases left unmatched: 11. Germline V CDR1 and CDR2: SEHNR, FQNEAQ (reference sequence). CDR3 size: 16 residues. CDR3: CASSPPTGSKSYEQYF. The DNA of the CDR3 is TGTGCCAGCAGCCCTCCGACAGGGTCAAAGTCCTACGAGCAGTACTTC.

This clone was recorded once. The chain recombines TRBV2 with TRBJ2-1, with D tentatively TRBD1 or TRBD2 (5 bases each). The CDR3 runs 14 residues. V lost 4 bases to trimming and J lost 7 bases, with 14 bases between them. The V gene's germline CDR1 is SNHLY and CDR2 FYNNEI. This CDR3 reads CASSVTGWRNEQFF. In DNA form, the CDR3 reads TGTGCCAGCAGTGTAACAGGCTGGAGGAATGAGCAGTTCTTC.

The chain joins TRBV11-1 to TRBJ1-4; D unresolved. V lost 6 bases to trimming and J lost 4 bases, with 9 bases between them. The CDR3 totals 13 residues. The germline CDR1 and CDR2 sequences are SGHAT and FQDESV (reference sequence). CDR3 sequence reads: CASRSGLNEKLFF. The CDR3 nucleotides are TGTGCCAGCAGATCCGGTCTTAATGAAAAACTGTTTTTT.

CDR3 amino acids: CASSLAGEDEQFF. The DNA of the CDR3 is TGTGCCAGTAGCCTAGCGGGGGAGGATGAGCAGTTCTTC. This chain joins TRBV19 and TRBJ2-1; 10 bases match TRBD2. The trim removed 6 bases at V and 8 bases at J, leaving 4 bases unmatched. The CDR3 covers 13 residues. Germline V lookup: CDR1 LNHDA, CDR2 SQIVND (reference sequence).